Below, 8 T cell receptor beta chains from the same sample are listed, as sequenced in a study of Tregs in tolerant kidney transplant recipients. The antigens of these receptors remain unknown. The assay was immunoSEQ multiplex PCR, and TCRdb's table has in-frame clones only and misses some. This sample carries about 31,000 clones, 70% to 85% of them seen once, and the ten largest clones take 2% to 2.5%. Sequenced: Tregs from blood cultured with allogeneic cells. All receptors derive from a human donor in good health.

This chain uses TRBV5-4 with TRBJ2-7; D unresolved. This CDR3 has 12 residues. V was trimmed by 4 bases and J by 2 bases, leaving 7 bases between them. The germline gives CDR1 SGHNT, CDR2 YYREEE (reference sequence). The CDR3 bases are TGTGCCAGCAGCATCGGCGCCTACGAGCAGTACTTC. Translating gives CASSIGAYEQYF.

The chain uses TRBV5-1 and TRBJ2-2, with D tentatively TRBD2 (6 bases). The ends were cut back, 5 bases at V and 0 bases at J, with 8 bases in the middle. CDR1 SGHRS and CDR2 YFSETQ come from the germline V gene. This CDR3 spans 14 amino acids. CDR3: CASRRGANTGELFF. CDR3 coding DNA: TGCGCCAGCAGGCGGGGCGCGAACACCGGGGAGCTGTTTTTT.

V usage is TRBV2 and J usage is TRBJ2-3; 11 positions match TRBD1. CDR3 length: 15 residues. CDR1 and CDR2 from the germline V gene are SNHLY and FYNNEI. The V and J ends lost 5 bases and 7 bases, in that order; junction bases with no gene match: 8. The CDR3 nucleotides read TGTGCCAGCAGTACCGGGACAGGGGGGGCGTATACGCAGTATTTT. It is translated as CASSTGTGGAYTQYF.

The chain combines TRBV6-6 with TRBJ2-7, with TRBD2 identical over 10 bases. The CDR3 contains 16 residues. V dropped 6 bases and J dropped 7; count of bases not matched to a gene: 15. The germline V gene encodes CDR1 MNHNY and CDR2 SVGAGI (reference sequence). The CDR3 here is CASSPTRAGGPREQYF. Written as DNA, the CDR3 is TGTGCCAGCAGCCCCACCCGAGCGGGAGGGCCAAGAGAGCAGTACTTC.

The V call is TRBV30, the J call TRBJ2-5; 7 bases agree with TRBD2. The junction had 4 bases not matched to a gene; V was cut back by 2 bases and J by 1 base. The CDR3 has 14 residues. Per germline, CDR1 GTSNPN and CDR2 SVGIG (reference sequence). The chain's CDR3 is CAWSRGGSQETQYF. The CDR3 nucleotides are TGTGCCTGGAGTAGGGGAGGGAGCCAAGAGACCCAGTACTTC.

This chain uses TRBV5-1 with TRBJ2-7; TRBD1 agrees at 11 bases. This CDR3 has 15 residues. J lost 4 bases, V lost 0 bases, and 3 bases had no gene match. The germline V gene encodes CDR1 SGHRS and CDR2 YFSETQ. The CDR3 loop is CASSLAGTGGYEQYF. In DNA, the CDR3 is TGCGCCAGCAGCTTGGCCGGGACAGGGGGGTACGAGCAGTACTTC.

This clone has only one observation. The chain is built from TRBV11-2 and TRBJ2-5, with D unresolved. Germline V gives CDR1 SGHAT, CDR2 FQNNGV. CDR3 size: 11 residues. Trimming removed 4 bases from V and 10 bases from J, with 10 bases in between. CDR3 nucleotides: TGTGCCAGCAGCTCACATTTGGACCAGTACTTC. This encodes CASSSHLDQYF.

In this sample, this clone turned up once. This sequence joins TRBV7-2 and TRBJ1-2; D call uncertain. Trimming left V 3 bases short and J 4 bases short, with 9 bases between. CDR1 SGHTA and CDR2 FQGNSA come from the germline V gene. This CDR3 region has 13 residues. This CDR3 is CASSLDPSYGYTF. The CDR3 nucleotides are TGTGCCAGCAGCTTGGATCCTTCCTATGGCTACACCTTC.